This T cell receptor beta chain was sequenced in a study of blood T cell repertoires in COVID-19 (TCRdb year 2020). In terms of the full investigation: Collaborator samples came from the United States, Italy and Spain and covered acute and convalescent phases of COVID-19. The prospective study material was composed of cDNA or gDNA derived from T cells, B-cell-depleted T cells, or PBMCs. Subjects who had been exposed to COVID-19, were actively infected with it, or had recovered from it provided the deeply sampled blood TCRbeta repertoires that made up the dataset. The repertoires were released in a freely available public database intended as a resource for research on the immune response to SARS-CoV-2. Samples were obtained from the ongoing ImmuneRACE study (first 160 participants) and from roughly 1,300 subjects provided by 6 global collaborators. A de-identified subject ID, COVID-19 status, age in years and sex were almost always included in the sample metadata. HLA class I and class II types, where available, came from metadata supplied by the sample provider rather than from assay-based typing. The paper's findings and limits, for the study overall: Clinical and demographic metadata were provided uncurated, with the amount varying by source and participant.

One collaborating source in Seattle enrolled patients while the patients were actively infected and followed the patients over time throughout the course of disease. The collaborating institutions used their own protocols to collect whole blood in K2EDTA tubes. For TCRbeta analysis, collaborator samples were shipped as frozen whole blood, as isolated PBMCs, or as DNA extracted from either sample type. This clone was counted once. Its antigen remains undetermined. Base-call qualities are not available, and no considerably larger clone is one nucleotide away. TCRbeta CDR3 regions were amplified from genomic DNA by means of the immunoSEQ Assay, a bias-controlled multiplex PCR. In the original analysis: Nucleated cell counts per sample were estimated from amplification of reference gene primers within the assay. To quantify the absolute abundance of each unique TCRbeta CDR3 rearrangement, sequence reads were collapsed and filtered. For each sample, productive Simpson clonality was calculated as the square root of Simpson's diversity index across productive rearrangements. The table comes from immuneACCESS by way of TCRdb, which keeps in-frame sequences with V and J called. Part of the clones is missing from these tables; in studies checked, under half for an unresolved V gene and the rest for unknown reasons. V, J and clone size derive from that table, while D and trimming were established from the DNA sequence. Recorded for this sample are some 390,000 clones; roughly 90% of them occurred a single time. The ten largest make up around 1.5% of the sample.

The CDR3 sequence holds 17 residues, the cysteine and phenylalanine included. Of the read, only the CDR3 DNA is kept; its 51 bases are in frame from base 1. V trim: 4 bases; J trim: 0 bases; unmatched bases: 9. The germline V gene yields SGHRS for CDR1 and YFSETQ for CDR2. Sequenced material: peripheral blood. The receptor comes from a woman between 35 and 50 years old with COVID-19, enrolled during active disease. In this chain, TRBV5-1 is recombined with TRBJ2-7; 11 bases in the middle match TRBD2. CDR3 loop: CASSPTSGDLGSYEQYF. Read as DNA, the sequence is TGCGCCAGCAGCCCGACTAGCGGGGATTTGGGCTCCTACGAGCAGTACTTC.